This T cell receptor (beta chain) was recovered during a study of spatial heterogeneity in lung cancer. Turning to the study itself: Each time, sequencing found more beta-chain sequences than alpha-chain sequences. The average count in raw reads for each unique TCR and UMI combination exceeded nine appearances.

The V segment lost 3 bases and the J segment 3 bases; nucleotides outside the gene matches: 4. CDR3 size: 14 residues. In germline, CDR1 is SGHKS, CDR2 YYEKEE (reference sequence). This clonotype came up many times. Little can be read into the size of this beta chain, an off-target read in a library designed for alpha chains. Every molecule of TCR cDNA had its own unique molecular identifier. TCRdb called the 5' RACE reads again in MiXCR, with one record for every CDR3 protein. This table holds 6,000 to 8,000 distinct CDR3 sequences, about 6% found once. Time point specified: sample taken at primary tumor resection. The authors sequenced whole RNA from tumor, nontumor lung or frozen PBMC without sorting. The donor population consisted of some 67 patients with untreated, early-stage non-small cell lung cancer.

This clonotype was obtained from a female donor with early-stage non-small cell lung cancer. The gene calls are TRBV5-5 and TRBJ2-7, with 9 positions matching TRBD1. The sequencing here drew on normal lung tissue next to the tumor, taken at surgery. CDR3 bases: TGTGCCAGCAGCTCGCAGGGACAGGGCTACGAGCAGTACTTC. Translating gives CASSSQGQGYEQYF.